Below are 14 T cell receptor beta chains sequenced from a single sample in a study of B cell selection in AIRE deficiency. This table comes from immunoSEQ multiplex PCR, and its TCRdb copy is limited to in-frame clones, with some not included. The sample yields about 25,000 clones, around 95% seen once. Sorting defined conventional CD4 T cells as CD4+CD127+. The sample comprised CD4+CD127+ conventional T cells sorted from PBMCs. These receptors came from a human donor in good health.

This chain uses TRBV5-5 with TRBJ1-2; D is possibly TRBD1 (5 bases). CDR1 and CDR2 (germline): SGHKS, YYEKEE (reference sequence). CDR3 size: 17 residues. The V end lost 0 bases, the J end lost 1 base, and 16 bases lay between the germline ends. In nucleotides, the CDR3 is TGTGCCAGCAGCTTGGCCGGGGGTCTCTCCTTTAACTATGGCTACACCTTC. Its translation: CASSLAGGLSFNYGYTF.

The V and J genes are TRBV30 and TRBJ1-2, with TRBD1 as a possible D gene (5 bases). Trimming took 2 bases from V and 5 from J, leaving 15 bases between them. Looked up from germline, CDR1 is GTSNPN and CDR2 is SVGIG (reference sequence). The CDR3 covers 14 residues. The CDR3 loop is CAWSTGTRRYGYTF. The CDR3 bases are TGTGCCTGGAGTACCGGGACCCGTCGGTATGGCTACACCTTC.

The V call is TRBV10-1, the J call TRBJ2-2; a weak D match, TRBD1 (6 bases). The V end was cut by 6 bases, the J end by 7 bases, with 15 bases between. This CDR3 is 14 amino acids long. Germline CDR1 is WNHNN and CDR2 is SYGVQD (reference sequence). Here the CDR3 DNA reads TGCGCCAGCAGGGCAGGGGCCACTGGCGGGGAGCTGTTTTTT. Protein product: CASRAGATGGELFF.

The chain's CDR3 is CASSYSNRVVTEAFF. DNA of the CDR3: TGTGCCAGCAGTTACTCGAACAGGGTTGTCACTGAAGCTTTCTTT. The V call is TRBV6-5, the J call TRBJ1-1, with a tentative D call TRBD1 (6 bases). V lost 0 bases and J lost 4, with 12 bases in between. Germline assignment: CDR1 MNHEY and CDR2 SVGAGI. The CDR3 runs to 15 residues.

V usage is TRBV30 and J usage is TRBJ1-3; D gene unclear. Germline CDR1 is GTSNPN and CDR2 is SVGIG (reference sequence). V shed 2 bases and J shed 0 bases, with 8 bases lying between them. The CDR3 runs to 14 residues. This chain's CDR3 is CAWSRGLSGNTIYF. The CDR3 region has the DNA TGTGCCTGGAGTAGAGGGCTCTCTGGAAACACCATATATTTT.

The CDR3 protein is CASSIDRDSYEQYF. The CDR3 DNA reads TGTGCCAGCAGCATAGACAGGGATTCTTACGAGCAGTACTTC. The chain uses TRBV2 and TRBJ2-7; 7 positions agree with TRBD1. Germline V gene data show CDR1 as SNHLY and CDR2 as FYNNEI. The ends lost 6 bases at V and 4 bases at J; junction bases unmatched: 9. The CDR3 has 14 residues.

This sequence joins TRBV6-6 and TRBJ2-7, with 10 bases matching TRBD1. With V trimmed by 6 bases and J by 5 bases, 4 bases remained unmatched. The CDR3 is 13 residues long. CDR1 MNHNY and CDR2 SVGAGI come from the germline V gene (reference sequence). CDR3 residues: CASRGTGVNEQYF. For the CDR3, the DNA is TGTGCCAGCAGAGGGACAGGGGTCAACGAGCAGTACTTC.

This clone showed up just once. The chain combines TRBV9 with TRBJ2-1; 9 bases are shared with TRBD2. Germline-derived CDR1 and CDR2 are SGDLS and YYNGEE. V was pared by 0 bases and J by 6 bases, with 10 bases of the junction left unmatched. This CDR3 has 17 residues. The CDR3 reads CASSVATSGSGVNEQFF. The CDR3 DNA follows: TGTGCCAGCAGCGTAGCGACTAGCGGTTCGGGTGTCAATGAGCAGTTCTTC.

The chain combines TRBV9 with TRBJ2-5, with a possible D match to TRBD1 (6 bases). Trimming cost V 3 bases and J 0 bases, with 9 bases left between them. This CDR3 region has 14 residues. Germline V gene lookup returns CDR1 SGDLS and CDR2 YYNGEE. The CDR3 DNA reads TGTGCCAGCAGCGCAACAGGGAACCAAGAGACCCAGTACTTC. Its translation is CASSATGNQETQYF.

The chain is built from TRBV29-1 and TRBJ1-1; D ambiguous. The CDR3 is made up of 13 amino acids. The V gene's germline CDR1 is SQVTM and CDR2 ANQGSEA. V was pared by 5 bases and J by 1 base, with 11 bases between. CDR3 sequence reads: CSVFANRNTEAFF. The CDR3 DNA reads as TGCAGCGTTTTTGCGAACCGGAACACTGAAGCTTTCTTT.

The rearrangement links TRBV13 to TRBJ1-2; D unclear. V gave up 5 bases and J gave up 1 base, with 17 bases separating them. This CDR3 has 16 residues. Germline lookup yields CDR1 PRHDT and CDR2 FYEKMQ (reference sequence). CDR3 nucleotide sequence: TGTGCCAGCAGCACCAGGACCGCACTTCTTAACTATGGCTACACCTTC. The encoded protein is CASSTRTALLNYGYTF.

V usage is TRBV5-8 and J usage is TRBJ1-2; D gene uncertain. Germline lookup yields CDR1 SGHTS and CDR2 YDEGEE. The CDR3 runs 12 residues. Between the trimmed V and J ends, which lost 0 bases and 8 bases, there was a span of 8 bases. This CDR3 is CASSLEAGGYTF. CDR3 nucleotide sequence: TGTGCCAGCAGCTTGGAAGCAGGCGGCTACACCTTC.

The CDR3 region has the DNA TGTGCCAGCAGCTTACTTCCACAGGGGGCCGAGCAGTACTTC. Translated, it gives CASSLLPQGAEQYF. J is TRBJ2-7 and V is TRBV11-3, with 9 bases fitting TRBD1. The V and J ends lost 2 bases and 6 bases, in that order; junction bases with no gene match: 5. The CDR3 totals 14 residues. Germline-derived CDR1 and CDR2 are SGHNT and YENEEA.

This chain connects TRBV5-6 to TRBJ2-3; D may be TRBD2 (6 bases). V dropped 7 bases and J dropped 0 bases, with 15 bases sitting between them. This CDR3 is built from 15 residues. Germline V gives CDR1 SGHDT, CDR2 YYEEEE. The CDR3 region has the DNA TGTGCCAGCCGCAATCCGGGACTTAGCACAGATACGCAGTATTTT. Its protein is CASRNPGLSTDTQYF. The variable domain in full, completed from reference TRBV5-6 and TRBJ2-3, reads DAGVTQSPTHLIKTRGQQVTLRCSPKSGHDTVSWYQQALGQGPQFIFQYYEEEERQRGNFPDRFSGHQFPNYSSELNVNALLLGDSALYLCASRNPGLSTDTQYFGPGTRLTVL.